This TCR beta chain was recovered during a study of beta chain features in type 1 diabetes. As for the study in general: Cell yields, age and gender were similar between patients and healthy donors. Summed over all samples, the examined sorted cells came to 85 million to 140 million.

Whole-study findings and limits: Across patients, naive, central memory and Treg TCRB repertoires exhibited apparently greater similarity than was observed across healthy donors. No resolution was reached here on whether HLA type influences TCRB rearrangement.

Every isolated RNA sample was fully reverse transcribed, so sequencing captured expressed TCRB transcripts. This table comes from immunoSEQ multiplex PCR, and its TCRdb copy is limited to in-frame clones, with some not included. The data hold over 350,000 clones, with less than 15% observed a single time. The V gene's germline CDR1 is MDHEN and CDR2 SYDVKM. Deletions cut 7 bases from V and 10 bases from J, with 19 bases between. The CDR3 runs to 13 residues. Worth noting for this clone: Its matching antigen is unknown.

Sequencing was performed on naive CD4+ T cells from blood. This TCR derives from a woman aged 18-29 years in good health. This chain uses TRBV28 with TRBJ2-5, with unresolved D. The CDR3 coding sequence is TGTGCCAGCAACCTAGGCCTAGAGAGGAGCCAGTACTTC. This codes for CASNLGLERSQYF. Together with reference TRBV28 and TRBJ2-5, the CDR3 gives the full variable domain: DVKVTQSSRYLVKRTGEKVFLECVQDMDHENMFWYRQDPGLGLRLIYFSYDVKMKEKGDIPEGYSVSREKKERFSLILESASTNQTSMYLCASNLGLERSQYFGPGTRLLVL.